This T cell receptor (beta chain) emerged from a study of blood T cell repertoires in COVID-19. Study in general: Acute and convalescent COVID-19 specimens originated in the United States, Italy and Spain. PBMCs, B-cell-depleted T cells, or T cells were the source of the cDNA or gDNA that made up the material.

Germline trimming cut 4 bases from V and 0 bases from J; bases unmatched to any gene: 6. CDR3 length equals 16 residues. Germline CDR1 reads SGHNT; CDR2 reads YENEEA. Source study methods: Reference gene primer amplification gave estimated nucleated cell counts. Method: immunoSEQ multiplex PCR; TCRdb's copy keeps in-frame clones and lacks some. From that table come the V and J calls and clone size; the DNA was used to work out D and trimming. The sample shows about 110,000 clones, more than 75% of them seen only once. The source is a woman aged 45-60 years with acute or convalescent COVID-19. Specimen: peripheral blood. The chain carries TRBV11-3 and TRBJ2-1; 7 bases map to TRBD2. CDR3 nucleotides: TGTGCCAGCAGCTCGGGACTATCGAGCTCCTACAATGAGCAGTTCTTC. As protein: CASSSGLSSSYNEQFF.